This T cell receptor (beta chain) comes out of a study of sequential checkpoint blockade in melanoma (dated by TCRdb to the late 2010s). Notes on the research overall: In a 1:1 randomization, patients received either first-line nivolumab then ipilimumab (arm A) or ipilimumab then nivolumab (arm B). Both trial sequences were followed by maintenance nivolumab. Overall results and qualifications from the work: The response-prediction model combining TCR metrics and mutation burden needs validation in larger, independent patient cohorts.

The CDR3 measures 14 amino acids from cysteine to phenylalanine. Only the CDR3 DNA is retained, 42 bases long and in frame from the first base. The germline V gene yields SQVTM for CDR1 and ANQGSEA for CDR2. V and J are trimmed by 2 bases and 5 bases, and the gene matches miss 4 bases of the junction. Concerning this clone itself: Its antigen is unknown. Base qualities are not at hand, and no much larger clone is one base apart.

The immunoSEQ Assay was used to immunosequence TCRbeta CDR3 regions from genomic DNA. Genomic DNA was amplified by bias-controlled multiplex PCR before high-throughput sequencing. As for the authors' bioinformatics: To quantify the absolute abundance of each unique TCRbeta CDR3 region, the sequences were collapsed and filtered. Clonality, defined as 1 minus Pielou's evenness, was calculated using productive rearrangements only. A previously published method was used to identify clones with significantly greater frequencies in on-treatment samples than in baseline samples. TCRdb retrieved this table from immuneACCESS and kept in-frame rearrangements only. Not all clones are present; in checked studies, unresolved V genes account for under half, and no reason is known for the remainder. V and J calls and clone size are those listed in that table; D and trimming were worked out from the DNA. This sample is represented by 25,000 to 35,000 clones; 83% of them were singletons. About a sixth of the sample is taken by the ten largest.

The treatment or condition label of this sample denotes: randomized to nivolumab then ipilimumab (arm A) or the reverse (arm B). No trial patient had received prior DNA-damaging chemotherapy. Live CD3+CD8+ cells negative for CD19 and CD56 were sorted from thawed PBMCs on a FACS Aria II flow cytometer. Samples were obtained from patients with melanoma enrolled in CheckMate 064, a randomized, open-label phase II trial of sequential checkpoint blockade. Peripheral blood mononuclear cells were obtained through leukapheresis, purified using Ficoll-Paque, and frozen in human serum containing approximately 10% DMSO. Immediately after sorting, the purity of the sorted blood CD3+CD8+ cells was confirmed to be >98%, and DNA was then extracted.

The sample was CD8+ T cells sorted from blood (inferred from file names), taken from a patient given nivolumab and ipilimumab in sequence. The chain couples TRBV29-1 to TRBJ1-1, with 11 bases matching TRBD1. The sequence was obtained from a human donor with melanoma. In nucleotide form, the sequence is TGCAGCGTTGAACGGGGGACAGGGGGGACTGAAGCTTTCTTT. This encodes CSVERGTGGTEAFF. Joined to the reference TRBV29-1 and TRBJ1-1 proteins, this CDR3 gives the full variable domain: SAVISQKPSRDICQRGTSLTIQCQVDSQVTMMFWYRQQPGQSLTLIATANQGSEATYESGFVIDKFPISRPNLTFSTLTVSNMSPEDSSIYLCSVERGTGGTEAFFGQGTRLTVV.